This T cell receptor beta chain was recorded in a study of cytomegalovirus exposure and HLA in healthy donors. This clone was recorded only once. Its antigen is unknown. General study findings and limits: The study dropped some indistinguishable V segments, TRBV6-2 and TRBV6-3 among them.

Germline CDR1 reads SGHNT; CDR2 reads YYREEE (reference sequence). The ends lost 0 bases at V and 7 bases at J; junction bases unmatched: 5. This CDR3 has 14 amino acids. The PCR contained 60 Vbeta and 13 Jbeta primers. TCRdb keeps only in-frame clones here, not all; method: immunoSEQ multiplex PCR. The profile shows under 150,000 clones, approximately 77% of them singletons. V usage is TRBV5-4 and J usage is TRBJ1-2, with 8 bases lining up with TRBD1. The TCR was taken from a man between 18 and 35 years old in good health and CMV-seronegative. Sequences were obtained from PBMCs. CDR3 protein: CASSLDRGYGGYTF. CDR3 DNA sequence: TGTGCCAGCAGCTTGGACAGGGGGTACGGTGGCTACACCTTC.